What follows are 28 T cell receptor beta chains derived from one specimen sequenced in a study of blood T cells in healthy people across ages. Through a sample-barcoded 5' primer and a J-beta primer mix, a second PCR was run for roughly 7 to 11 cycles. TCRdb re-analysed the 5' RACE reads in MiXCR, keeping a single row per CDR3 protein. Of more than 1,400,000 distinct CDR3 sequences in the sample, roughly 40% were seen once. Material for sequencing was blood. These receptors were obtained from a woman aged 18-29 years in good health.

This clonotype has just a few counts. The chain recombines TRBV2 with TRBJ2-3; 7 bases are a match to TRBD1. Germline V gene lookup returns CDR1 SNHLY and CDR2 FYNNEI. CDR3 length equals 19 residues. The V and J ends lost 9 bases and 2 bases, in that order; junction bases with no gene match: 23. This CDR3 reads CASTRRRPGQLIFTDTQYF. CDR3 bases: TGTGCCAGTACACGAAGGAGACCGGGACAGTTAATCTTCACAGATACGCAGTATTTT.

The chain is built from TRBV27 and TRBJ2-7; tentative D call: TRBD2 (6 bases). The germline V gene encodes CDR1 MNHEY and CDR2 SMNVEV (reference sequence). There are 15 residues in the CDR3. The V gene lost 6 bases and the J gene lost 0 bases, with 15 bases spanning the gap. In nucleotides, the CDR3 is TGTGCCAGCAGGGCCGGGGGAGGAGGCTCCTACGAGCAGTACTTC. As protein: CASRAGGGGSYEQYF.

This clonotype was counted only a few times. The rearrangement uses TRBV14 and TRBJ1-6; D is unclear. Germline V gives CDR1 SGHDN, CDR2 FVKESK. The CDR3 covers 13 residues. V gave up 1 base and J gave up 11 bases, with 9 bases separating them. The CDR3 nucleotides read TGTGCCAGCAGCCAAGGGTGGAAGGCACCCCTCCACTTT. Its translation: CASSQGWKAPLHF.

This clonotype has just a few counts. The CDR3 DNA is TGTGCCATCAGGAGACAGGGGATTGATAATTCACCCCTCCACTTT. This sequence encodes CAIRRQGIDNSPLHF. The genes are TRBV10-3 and TRBJ1-6; 8 nucleotides align to TRBD1. J gave up 5 bases and V 6 bases, and 6 bases lay outside the gene matches. Germline loops: CDR1 ENHRY, CDR2 SYGVKD. This CDR3 has 15 amino acids.

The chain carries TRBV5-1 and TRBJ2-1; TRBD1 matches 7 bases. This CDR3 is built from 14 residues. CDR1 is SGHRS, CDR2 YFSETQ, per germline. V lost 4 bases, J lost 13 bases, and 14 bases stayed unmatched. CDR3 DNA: TGCGCCAGCAGCGCCGGTGACAGGGTGAGGTACCAGTTCTTC. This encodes CASSAGDRVRYQFF.

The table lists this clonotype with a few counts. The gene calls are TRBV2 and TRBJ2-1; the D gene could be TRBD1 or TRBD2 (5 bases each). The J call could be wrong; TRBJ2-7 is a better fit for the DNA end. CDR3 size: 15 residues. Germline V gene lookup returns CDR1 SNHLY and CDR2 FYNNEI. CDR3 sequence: CASSVLAVQGNEQYF. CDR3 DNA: TGTGCCAGCAGTGTCCTAGCTGTCCAGGGCAATGAGCAGTACTTC.

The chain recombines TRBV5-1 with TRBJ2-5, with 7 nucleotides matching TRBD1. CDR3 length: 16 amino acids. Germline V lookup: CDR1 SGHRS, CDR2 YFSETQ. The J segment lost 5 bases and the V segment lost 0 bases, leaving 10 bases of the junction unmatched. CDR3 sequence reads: CASSLADRALGETQYF. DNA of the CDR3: TGCGCCAGCAGCTTGGCAGACAGGGCCCTGGGCGAGACCCAGTACTTC.

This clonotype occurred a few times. DNA of the CDR3: TGCGCCAGCAGCCAAGATCAAAACAGGGCCAGGGGGGAGCTGTTTTTT. This encodes CASSQDQNRARGELFF. This rearrangement joins TRBV4-1 to TRBJ2-2; weak D call: TRBD1 (6 bases). With 0 bases removed from V and 8 bases from J, the gap between germline ends came to 16 bases. Germline V gene sequence: CDR1 MGHRA, CDR2 YSYEKL. CDR3 length: 16 residues.

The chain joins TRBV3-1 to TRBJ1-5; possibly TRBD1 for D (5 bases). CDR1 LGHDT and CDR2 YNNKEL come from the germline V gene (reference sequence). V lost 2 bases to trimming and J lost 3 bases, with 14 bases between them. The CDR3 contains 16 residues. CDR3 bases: TGTGCCAGCAGCCAACGGGAGTCAGGGATCAATCAGCCCCAGCATTTT. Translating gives CASSQRESGINQPQHF.

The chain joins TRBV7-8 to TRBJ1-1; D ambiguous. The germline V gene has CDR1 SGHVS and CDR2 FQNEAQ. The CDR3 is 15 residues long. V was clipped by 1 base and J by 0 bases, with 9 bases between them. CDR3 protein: CASSLDVGMNTEAFF. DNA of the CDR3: TGTGCCAGCAGCTTAGATGTGGGGATGAACACTGAAGCTTTCTTT.

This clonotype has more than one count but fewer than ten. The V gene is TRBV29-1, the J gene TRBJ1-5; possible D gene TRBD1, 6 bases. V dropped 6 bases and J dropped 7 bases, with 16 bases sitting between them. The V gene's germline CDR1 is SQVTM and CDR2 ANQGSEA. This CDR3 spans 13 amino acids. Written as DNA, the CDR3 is TGCAGCGTGGGAGGGGCAGGGGCCCAGCCCCAGCATTTT. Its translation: CSVGGAGAQPQHF.

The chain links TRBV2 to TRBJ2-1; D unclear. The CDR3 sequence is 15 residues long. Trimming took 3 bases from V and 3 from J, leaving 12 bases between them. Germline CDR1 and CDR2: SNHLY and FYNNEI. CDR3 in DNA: TGTGCCAGCAGTGAGACGGGCGACGACTACAATGAGCAGTTCTTC. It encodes CASSETGDDYNEQFF.

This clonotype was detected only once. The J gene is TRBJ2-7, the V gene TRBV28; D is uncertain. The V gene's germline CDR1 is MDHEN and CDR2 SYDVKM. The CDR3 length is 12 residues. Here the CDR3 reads CVTSGRTYEQYF. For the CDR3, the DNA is TGTGTCACCTCCGGGCGGACCTACGAGCAGTACTTC. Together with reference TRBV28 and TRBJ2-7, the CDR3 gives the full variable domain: DVKVTQSSRYLVKRTGEKVFLECVQDMDHENMFWYRQDPGLGLRLIYFSYDVKMKEKGDIPEGYSVSREKKERFSLILESASTNQTSMYLCVTSGRTYEQYFGPGTRLTVT.

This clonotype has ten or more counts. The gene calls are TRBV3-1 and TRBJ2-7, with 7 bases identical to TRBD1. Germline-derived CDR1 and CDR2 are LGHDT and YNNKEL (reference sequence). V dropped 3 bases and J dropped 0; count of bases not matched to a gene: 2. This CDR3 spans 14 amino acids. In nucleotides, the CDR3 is TGTGCCAGCAGCCAGGACAGGCTCTCCTACGAGCAGTACTTC. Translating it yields CASSQDRLSYEQYF.

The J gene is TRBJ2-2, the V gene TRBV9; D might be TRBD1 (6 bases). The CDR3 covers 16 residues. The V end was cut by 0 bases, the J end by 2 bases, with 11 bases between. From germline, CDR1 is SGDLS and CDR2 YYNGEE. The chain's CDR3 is CASSVAGTTNTGELFF. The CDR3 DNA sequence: TGTGCCAGCAGCGTAGCCGGGACAACTAACACCGGGGAGCTGTTTTTT.

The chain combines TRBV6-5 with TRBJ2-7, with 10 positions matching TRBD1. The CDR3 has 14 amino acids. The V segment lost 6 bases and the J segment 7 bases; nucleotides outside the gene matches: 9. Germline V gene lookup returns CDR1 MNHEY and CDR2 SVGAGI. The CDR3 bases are TGTGCCAGCAGCTACCCGGGACAGGGGCAAGAGCAGTACTTC. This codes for CASSYPGQGQEQYF.

The CDR3 spells CASSHRGGETYEQYF. Written as DNA, the CDR3 is TGCGCCAGCAGCCATCGCGGGGGAGAGACCTACGAGCAGTACTTC. The V call is TRBV4-1, the J call TRBJ2-5; 7 bases map to TRBD2. With the DNA end fitting TRBJ2-7 better, the J assignment may be wrong. The CDR3 runs 15 residues. From germline, CDR1 is MGHRA and CDR2 YSYEKL.

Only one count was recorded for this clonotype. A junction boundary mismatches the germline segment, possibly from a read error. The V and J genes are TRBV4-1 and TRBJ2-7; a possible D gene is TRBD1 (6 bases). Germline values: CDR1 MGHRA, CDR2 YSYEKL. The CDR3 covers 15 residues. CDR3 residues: CVSSQDTGPRSEQYF. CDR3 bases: TGCGTCAGCAGCCAAGATACAGGGCCCCGGAGCGAGCAGTACTTC.

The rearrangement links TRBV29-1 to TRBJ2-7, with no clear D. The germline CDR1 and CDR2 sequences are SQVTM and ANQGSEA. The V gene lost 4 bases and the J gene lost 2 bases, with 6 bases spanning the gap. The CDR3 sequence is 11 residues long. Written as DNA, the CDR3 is TGCAGCGTTGGTCGGGCCTACGAGCAGTACTTC. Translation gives CSVGRAYEQYF.

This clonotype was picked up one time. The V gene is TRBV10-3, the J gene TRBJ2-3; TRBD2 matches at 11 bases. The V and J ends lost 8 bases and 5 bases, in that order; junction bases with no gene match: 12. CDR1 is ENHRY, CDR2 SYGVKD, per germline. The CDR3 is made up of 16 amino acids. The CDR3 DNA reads TGTGCCATCTGGGAACCTAGCGGGGGGTTAGGAGATACGCAGTATTTT. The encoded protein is CAIWEPSGGLGDTQYF.

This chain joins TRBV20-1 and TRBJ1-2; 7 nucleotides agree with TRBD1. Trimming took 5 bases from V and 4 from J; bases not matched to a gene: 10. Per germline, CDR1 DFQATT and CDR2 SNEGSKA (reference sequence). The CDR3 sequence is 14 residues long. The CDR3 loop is CSADKRDRIYGYTF. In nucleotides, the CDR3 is TGCAGTGCTGACAAACGGGACAGAATCTATGGCTACACCTTC.

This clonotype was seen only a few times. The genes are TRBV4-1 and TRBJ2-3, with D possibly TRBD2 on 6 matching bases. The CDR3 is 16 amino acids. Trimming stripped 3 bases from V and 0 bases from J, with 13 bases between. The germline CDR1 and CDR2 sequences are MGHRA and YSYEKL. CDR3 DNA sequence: TGCGCCAGCAGCCAGTTGGGACTTTTGAGCACAGATACGCAGTATTTT. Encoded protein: CASSQLGLLSTDTQYF.

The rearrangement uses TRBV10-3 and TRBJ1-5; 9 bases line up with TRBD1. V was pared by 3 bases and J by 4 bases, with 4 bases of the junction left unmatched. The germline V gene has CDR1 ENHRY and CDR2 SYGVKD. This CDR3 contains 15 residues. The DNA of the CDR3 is TGTGCCATCAGTGAAAGGACAGGGGTTAATCAGCCCCAGCATTTT. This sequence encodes CAISERTGVNQPQHF.

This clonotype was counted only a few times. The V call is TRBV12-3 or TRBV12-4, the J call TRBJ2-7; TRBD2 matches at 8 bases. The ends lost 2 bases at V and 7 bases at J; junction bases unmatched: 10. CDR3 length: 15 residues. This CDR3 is CASSLKREWYNEQYF. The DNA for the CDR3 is TGTGCCAGCAGTTTAAAGCGGGAGTGGTACAATGAGCAGTACTTC.

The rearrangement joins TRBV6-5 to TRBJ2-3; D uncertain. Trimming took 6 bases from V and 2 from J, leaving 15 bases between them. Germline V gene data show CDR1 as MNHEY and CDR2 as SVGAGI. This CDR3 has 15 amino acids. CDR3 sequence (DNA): TGTGCCAGCAGCGAAACCCGGACCCACACAGATACGCAGTATTTT. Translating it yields CASSETRTHTDTQYF.

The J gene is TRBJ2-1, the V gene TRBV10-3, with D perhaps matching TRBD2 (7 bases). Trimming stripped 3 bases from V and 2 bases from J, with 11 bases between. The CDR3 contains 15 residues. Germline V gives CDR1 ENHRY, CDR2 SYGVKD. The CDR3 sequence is CAISDRGGTYNEQFF. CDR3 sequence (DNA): TGTGCCATCAGTGATCGCGGGGGCACCTACAATGAGCAGTTCTTC.

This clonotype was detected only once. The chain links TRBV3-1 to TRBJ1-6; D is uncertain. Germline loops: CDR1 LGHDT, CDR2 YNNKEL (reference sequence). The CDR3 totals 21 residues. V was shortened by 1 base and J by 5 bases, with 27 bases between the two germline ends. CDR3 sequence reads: CASSQVGSIPFRVKNNSPLHF. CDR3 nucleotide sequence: TGTGCCAGCAGCCAAGTAGGGTCCATTCCTTTCCGGGTAAAAAATAATTCACCCCTCCACTTT.

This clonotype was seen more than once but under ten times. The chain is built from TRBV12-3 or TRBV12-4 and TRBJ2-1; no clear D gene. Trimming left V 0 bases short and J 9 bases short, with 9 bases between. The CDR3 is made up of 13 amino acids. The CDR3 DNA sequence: TGTGCCAGCAGTTTAGCGTCCAGGACTGAGCAGTTCTTC. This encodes CASSLASRTEQFF.